This TCR beta chain comes out of a study of PD-1 blockade in classical Hodgkin lymphoma. The germline V gene encodes CDR1 LGHNT and CDR2 FRNRAP. The CDR3 sequence is 13 residues long. V was trimmed by 4 bases and J by 0 bases, leaving 6 bases between them. Autologous stem cell transplantation was followed by relapse in every patient, and brentuximab vedotin exposure varied. Only in-frame clones appear in the TCRdb table, and some are missing; sequencing was by immunoSEQ multiplex PCR. The data contain tens of thousands of clones, 74% of them seen just once; the ten biggest clones take up roughly a fifth.

The sample in question was peripheral blood mononuclear cells (PBMCs), obtained at baseline. The gene calls are TRBV12-5 and TRBJ1-1; no definite D call. This receptor was identified in a human donor with classical Hodgkin lymphoma. The CDR3 loop is CASGSTMNTEAFF. DNA of the CDR3: TGTGCTAGTGGTTCCACGATGAACACTGAAGCTTTCTTT. Based on the CDR3 plus reference TRBV12-5 and TRBJ1-1, the full variable domain is DARVTQTPRHKVTEMGQEVTMRCQPILGHNTVFWYRQTMMQGLELLAYFRNRAPLDDSGMPKDRFSAEMPDATLATLKIQPSEPRDSAVYFCASGSTMNTEAFFGQGTRLTVV.